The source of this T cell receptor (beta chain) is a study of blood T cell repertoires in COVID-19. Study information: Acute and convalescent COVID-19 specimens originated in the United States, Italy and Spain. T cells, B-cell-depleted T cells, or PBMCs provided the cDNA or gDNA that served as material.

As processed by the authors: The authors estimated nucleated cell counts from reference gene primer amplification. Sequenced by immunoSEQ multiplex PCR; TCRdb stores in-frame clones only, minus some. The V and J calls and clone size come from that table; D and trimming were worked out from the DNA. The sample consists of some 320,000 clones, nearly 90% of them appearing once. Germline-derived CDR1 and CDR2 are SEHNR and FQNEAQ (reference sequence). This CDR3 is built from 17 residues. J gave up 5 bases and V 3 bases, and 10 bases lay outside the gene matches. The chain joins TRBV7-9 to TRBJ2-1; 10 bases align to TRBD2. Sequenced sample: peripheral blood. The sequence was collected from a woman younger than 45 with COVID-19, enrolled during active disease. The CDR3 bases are TGTGCCAGCAGCTTTCCGCTAGCGGGGGCTAGGGACAATGAGCAGTTCTTC. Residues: CASSFPLAGARDNEQFF.